These 5 T cell receptor beta chains share one sample of origin, sequenced in a study of early stage breast cancer tumors. TCRdb keeps only in-frame clones here, not all; method: immunoSEQ multiplex PCR. The repertoire holds under 45,000 clones, with over 60% as singletons. Sequenced sample: blood. The receptors were gathered from a person aged 45-60 years with breast cancer.

A remark on this clone: The junction departs from the called germline gene at one end, perhaps through a read error. V and J are TRBV6-6 and TRBJ2-7; 10 bases agree with TRBD1. Germline-derived CDR1 and CDR2 are MNHNY and SVGAGI (reference sequence). The CDR3 is made up of 12 amino acids. The CDR3 reads CASSYGLGTGVF. CDR3 nucleotide sequence: TGTGCCAGCAGTTACGGACTAGGGACAGGGGTCTTC.

The chain links TRBV25-1 to TRBJ2-7; 8 bases match TRBD2. Unmatched junction bases numbered 4, after V lost 3 bases and J lost 6 bases. The length of the CDR3 is 13 residues. The germline CDR1 and CDR2 sequences are MGHDK and SYGVNS. The CDR3 DNA is TGTGCCAGCAGTGAGCCAACTAGCGGCGAGCAGTACTTC. This codes for CASSEPTSGEQYF.

In its sample, this clone was seen a few times. The rearrangement joins TRBV5-8 to TRBJ2-1; 10 nucleotides match TRBD2. Germline loops: CDR1 SGHTS, CDR2 YDEGEE. This CDR3 contains 17 residues. V lost 0 bases and J lost 7; bases outside the gene matches: 10. CDR3 DNA: TGTGCCAGCAGCTTGGGGGCTAGCGGGAGAGTGGAGAATGAGCAGTTCTTC. It encodes CASSLGASGRVENEQFF.

This rearrangement joins TRBV18 to TRBJ2-5, with no clear D. The CDR3 spans 15 residues. With 5 bases removed from V and 2 bases from J, the gap between germline ends came to 15 bases. CDR1 is KGHSH, CDR2 LQKENI, per germline. DNA for the CDR3: TGTGCCAGCTCATCCTCCATGGCTCGACAAGAGACCCAGTACTTC. Its translation: CASSSSMARQETQYF.

V usage is TRBV5-1 and J usage is TRBJ1-2; no clear D. This CDR3 contains 13 residues. Per the germline V gene, CDR1 is SGHRS and CDR2 is YFSETQ. The V and J ends lost 4 bases and 4 bases respectively, with 11 bases between them. The CDR3 loop is CASSVEGGYGYTF. In DNA form, the CDR3 reads TGCGCCAGCAGCGTGGAGGGAGGCTATGGCTACACCTTC. Combining the CDR3 with reference TRBV5-1 and TRBJ1-2 gives the whole variable domain KAGVTQTPRYLIKTRGQQVTLSCSPISGHRSVSWYQQTPGQGLQFLFEYFSETQRNKGNFPGRFSGRQFSNSRSEMNVSTLELGDSALYLCASSVEGGYGYTFGSGTRLTVV.